The next 24 T cell receptor beta chains were all read from a single sample in a study of T cell repertoires and HLA-DP antigens. Clones were read by immunoSEQ multiplex PCR, and TCRdb kept only the in-frame ones, dropping some. This table holds 65,000 to 90,000 clones, roughly 78% found once. These receptors have no identified antigens. Sample: CD4+ T cells from PBMCs. The receptors here all came from a man between 60 and 75 years old in good health and CMV-seronegative.

The V call is TRBV12-5, the J call TRBJ2-1; 9 positions match TRBD2. The CDR3 spans 14 residues. V dropped 6 bases and J dropped 9; count of bases not matched to a gene: 9. CDR1 is LGHNT and CDR2 is FRNRAP in the germline V gene. CDR3 in DNA: TGTGCTAGTGGCAATAGCGGGAGAGAGAGTGAGCAGTTCTTC. It is translated as CASGNSGRESEQFF.

The rearrangement links TRBV11-2 to TRBJ2-5; 7 bases fit TRBD1. This CDR3 is built from 14 residues. Per germline, CDR1 SGHAT and CDR2 FQNNGV. V was clipped by 4 bases and J by 2 bases; unmatched bases: 4. CDR3 DNA: TGTGCCAGCAGCTCGGACAGGTCACAAGAGACCCAGTACTTC. It specifies CASSSDRSQETQYF.

The chain employs TRBV7-9 and TRBJ1-6, with a tentative D call TRBD1 (6 bases). The CDR3 loop spans 15 amino acids. V was trimmed by 1 base and J by 3 bases, leaving 7 bases between them. The germline gives CDR1 SEHNR, CDR2 FQNEAQ (reference sequence). In DNA, the CDR3 is TGTGCCAGCAGCTTAGTGGACAGCTATAATTCACCCCTCCACTTT. Translating gives CASSLVDSYNSPLHF.

This chain connects TRBV2 to TRBJ2-7, with a weak D call TRBD2 (5 bases). CDR1 is SNHLY, CDR2 FYNNEI, per germline. This CDR3 comprises 12 residues. V lost 5 bases and J lost 3, with 8 bases in between. The CDR3 DNA follows: TGTGCCAGCAGTAGACGGGGCTACGAGCAGTACTTC. Translation: CASSRRGYEQYF.

This chain links TRBV30 with TRBJ1-6; D is undetermined. The CDR3 length is 16 residues. Germline-derived CDR1 and CDR2 are GTSNPN and SVGIG (reference sequence). The germline V and J ends were trimmed by 4 bases and 1 base, with 14 bases remaining between them. The CDR3 here is CAWMKGGSSYNSPLHF. CDR3 nucleotides: TGTGCCTGGATGAAGGGAGGATCTTCCTATAATTCACCCCTCCACTTT.

The chain joins TRBV19 to TRBJ2-6, with 9 bases that match TRBD1. The germline V gene encodes CDR1 LNHDA and CDR2 SQIVND (reference sequence). V lost 6 bases to trimming and J lost 1 base; unmatched junction nucleotides: 7. This CDR3 spans 17 amino acids. The CDR3 DNA reads as TGTGCCAGTAGCCCCCGGGACAGGGTATCTGGGGCCAACGTCCTGACTTTC. Translating gives CASSPRDRVSGANVLTF.

This clone was counted between two and nine times. V is TRBV11-2 and J is TRBJ2-3, with TRBD2 matching over 10 bases. Looked up from germline, CDR1 is SGHAT and CDR2 is FQNNGV. With 1 base clipped from V and 5 bases from J, the junction kept 9 bases outside the gene matches. This CDR3 spans 17 amino acids. CDR3 region: CASSLAIAGGGKDTQYF. DNA for the CDR3: TGTGCCAGCAGCTTAGCTATAGCGGGGGGCGGGAAAGATACGCAGTATTTT.

J is TRBJ2-3 and V is TRBV15; TRBD2 aligns across 9 bases. J lost 3 bases, V lost 0 bases, and 13 bases had no gene match. CDR3 length equals 19 residues. CDR1 is LNHNV and CDR2 is YYDKDF in the germline V gene (reference sequence). In nucleotides, the CDR3 is TGTGCCACCAGCAGAGAGCCAAACCCAACGGGACTAGCAACAGATACGCAGTATTTT. Protein sequence: CATSREPNPTGLATDTQYF.

The chain recombines TRBV2 with TRBJ2-7; 7 bases line up with TRBD1. The CDR3 sequence is 13 residues long. Germline loops: CDR1 SNHLY, CDR2 FYNNEI. The V gene end was trimmed by 6 bases and the J gene end by 2 bases; junction bases not matched to a gene: 4. Written as DNA, the CDR3 is TGTGCCAGCAGGGAGACAGGGCCCTACGAGCAGTACTTC. Translating gives CASRETGPYEQYF.

V and J are TRBV7-6 and TRBJ2-5, with D uncertain. The CDR3 spans 11 residues. Germline values: CDR1 SGHVS, CDR2 FNYEAQ. Between the trimmed V and J ends, which lost 1 base and 5 bases, there was a span of 2 bases. CDR3 DNA sequence: TGTGCCAGCAGCTTAGACGAGACCCAGTACTTC. Translated: CASSLDETQYF.

This chain joins TRBV19 and TRBJ1-1, with D perhaps matching TRBD1 (6 bases). CDR1 and CDR2 (germline): LNHDA, SQIVND (reference sequence). The CDR3 contains 15 residues. V was trimmed by 3 bases and J by 1 base, leaving 12 bases between them. The CDR3 DNA reads TGTGCCAGTAGTATGTCAGGGGTAAAGAACACTGAAGCTTTCTTT. It encodes CASSMSGVKNTEAFF.

The V gene is TRBV14, the J gene TRBJ2-7; D gene uncertain. V dropped 0 bases and J dropped 6 bases, with 9 bases sitting between them. Looked up from germline, CDR1 is SGHDN and CDR2 is FVKESK. The CDR3 contains 13 residues. The CDR3, as DNA: TGTGCCAGCAGCCAAGAGTTCTGGGGCGAGCAGTACTTC. It specifies CASSQEFWGEQYF.

This chain's CDR3 is CASSPYTSGDTEAFF. CDR3 in DNA: TGTGCCAGCAGCCCGTACACTTCCGGGGACACTGAAGCTTTCTTT. This rearrangement joins TRBV21-1 to TRBJ1-1. TRBV21-1 is recorded as a pseudogene. CDR3 length: 15 residues.

The J gene is TRBJ1-1, the V gene TRBV7-9, with 8 bases lining up with TRBD1. This CDR3 spans 17 amino acids. J was trimmed by 4 bases and V by 5 bases; bases with no gene match: 15. Germline loops: CDR1 SEHNR, CDR2 FQNEAQ (reference sequence). The CDR3 region is CASSLQGVLARGTEAFF. The CDR3 bases are TGTGCCAGCAGCCTACAGGGGGTACTAGCTCGGGGCACTGAAGCTTTCTTT.

The chain carries TRBV19 and TRBJ1-1; D possibly corresponds to TRBD1 (6 bases). Germline loops: CDR1 LNHDA, CDR2 SQIVND (reference sequence). The CDR3 contains 15 residues. Trimming pared 4 bases from V and 6 bases from J, leaving 18 bases between. CDR3 sequence (DNA): TGTGCCAGTAGTACCCGGGACACCATACGGGCTGAAGCTTTCTTT. Translation gives CASSTRDTIRAEAFF. Filled out from reference TRBV19 and TRBJ1-1, the complete variable domain reads DGGITQSPKYLFRKEGQNVTLSCEQNLNHDAMYWYRQDPGQGLRLIYYSQIVNDFQKGDIAEGYSVSREKKESFPLTVTSAQKNPTAFYLCASSTRDTIRAEAFFGQGTRLTVV.

The chain recombines TRBV4-3 with TRBJ2-2, with D unresolved. Trimming shortened V by 3 bases and J by 2 bases, and 7 bases separated the two germline ends. CDR3 length equals 14 residues. Germline loops: CDR1 LGHNA, CDR2 YSLEER. The CDR3 nucleotides read TGCGCCAGCAGCCACGGGCCCAACACCGGGGAGCTGTTTTTT. As protein: CASSHGPNTGELFF.

There are a few counts of this clone. This chain links TRBV6-5 with TRBJ1-6; D is uncertain. Germline assignment: CDR1 MNHEY and CDR2 SVGAGI. The CDR3 covers 14 residues. Deletions cut 10 bases from V and 7 bases from J, with 17 bases between. CDR3: CATSRADLNSPLHF. CDR3 bases: TGTGCCACCTCCCGAGCGGATTTAAATTCACCCCTCCACTTT.

In this sample, this clone turned up once. In DNA, the CDR3 is TGTGCCAGCAGACGGGCAAGCACAGATACGCAGTATTTT. It codes for CASRRASTDTQYF. This chain joins TRBV6-4 and TRBJ2-3; the D is unclear. Germline CDR1 is MRHNA and CDR2 is SNTAGT. CDR3 length: 13 residues. Trimming pared 6 bases from V and 0 bases from J, leaving 7 bases between.

The chain employs TRBV4-2 and TRBJ1-3; the D gene is possibly TRBD1 (5 bases). V was shortened by 4 bases and J by 0 bases, with 16 bases between the two germline ends. The CDR3 covers 17 residues. The germline V gene has CDR1 LGHNA and CDR2 YNFKEQ. CDR3: CASSLSWGTVSGNTIYF. The CDR3 nucleotides read TGTGCCAGCAGCCTCTCCTGGGGGACGGTCTCTGGAAACACCATATATTTT.

This chain connects TRBV25-1 to TRBJ2-7; no clear D. V lost 1 base to trimming and J lost 3 bases, with 7 bases between them. In germline, CDR1 is MGHDK, CDR2 SYGVNS. The CDR3 length is 13 residues. The chain's CDR3 is CASSELLGYEQYF. CDR3 DNA: TGTGCCAGCAGTGAATTACTCGGCTACGAGCAGTACTTC.

By sample share, this clone is medium-sized. This chain links TRBV6-1 with TRBJ1-2; D unresolved. Germline V gene data show CDR1 as MNHNS and CDR2 as SASEGT. This CDR3 region has 14 residues. The V and J ends lost 3 bases and 8 bases respectively, with 16 bases between them. CDR3 sequence reads: CASSERTSKWGYTF. CDR3 DNA sequence: TGTGCCAGCAGTGAGAGGACTTCGAAATGGGGCTACACCTTC.

The chain uses TRBV2 and TRBJ2-6; D ambiguous. The CDR3 is 16 amino acids. Germline CDR1 is SNHLY and CDR2 is FYNNEI. Trimming took 3 bases from V and 4 from J, leaving 13 bases between them. The CDR3 coding sequence is TGTGCCAGCAGTGAGTTGCAGCTTCAAGGGGCCAACGTCCTGACTTTC. Translated, it gives CASSELQLQGANVLTF. The full variable domain, its missing parts supplied by reference TRBV2 and TRBJ2-6, is EPEVTQTPSHQVTQMGQEVILRCVPISNHLYFYWYRQILGQKVEFLVSFYNNEISEKSEIFDDQFSVERPDGSNFTLKIRSTKLEDSAMYFCASSELQLQGANVLTFGAGSRLTVL.

The chain's CDR3 is CASSEEAVTYEQYF. CDR3 bases: TGTGCCAGCAGTGAAGAAGCCGTGACCTACGAGCAGTACTTC. The rearrangement links TRBV6-1 to TRBJ2-7; D is unclear. Germline CDR1 MNHNS, CDR2 SASEGT. This CDR3 comprises 14 residues. Trimming took off 1 base at V and 2 bases at J, with 9 bases between the two ends.

V gene TRBV7-2 combines with J gene TRBJ2-5; D unclear. The CDR3 spans 16 residues. V lost 5 bases and J 3 bases, leaving 19 bases between the germline ends. The V gene's germline CDR1 is SGHTA and CDR2 FQGNSA. CDR3 protein: CASSLPLWDIKETQYF. The CDR3 DNA reads TGTGCCAGCAGCCTGCCTCTATGGGATATAAAAGAGACCCAGTACTTC. The complete variable domain, with remaining parts taken from reference TRBV7-2 and TRBJ2-5, reads GAGVSQSPSNKVTEKGKDVELRCDPISGHTALYWYRQSLGQGLEFLIYFQGNSAPDKSGLPSDRFSAERTGGSVSTLTIQRTQQEDSAVYLCASSLPLWDIKETQYFGPGTRLLVL.